Sequencing of this TCR beta chain was carried out in a study of regulatory T cells in long-lasting Graves disease. Study at large: Persistent cases took antithyroid drugs over 5 years and stayed TSH receptor antibody positive.

As for time point: persistent/refractory GD, antithyroid drugs over 5 years with positive TRAb. Extracted PBMC RNA gave rise to the TCR library. EDTA tubes held roughly 10 milliliters of peripheral blood from each patient. This clonotype was detected ten times or more. Its antigen is not identified. Trimming shortened V by 5 bases and J by 2 bases, and 7 bases separated the two germline ends. CDR1 is MNHNS and CDR2 is SASEGT in the germline V gene. This CDR3 spans 12 amino acids. General study results and limits: TRBV28 was favored in persistent disease, as were TRBJ1-2 and TRBJ2-5.

Arm-PCR of CDR3 regions and iRepertoire HTBI primers were used to build TCR beta libraries. TCRdb re-called the multiplex PCR reads through MiXCR, storing one row per CDR3 protein. The sample yields over 650,000 distinct CDR3 sequences, around 30% seen once. The specimen was peripheral blood mononuclear cells (PBMCs), collected when the disease was refractory, from a patient treated with antithyroid drugs. The rearrangement links TRBV6-1 to TRBJ2-7; D is ambiguous. This TCR derives from a female donor with Graves disease. The DNA for the CDR3 is TGTGCCAGCAGTCTACGAACCTACGAGCAGTACTTC. Translating gives CASSLRTYEQYF.